Below, one T cell receptor (beta chain) is given with its context. What it binds is unknown. Germline CDR1 reads SGHVS; CDR2 reads FQNEAQ. Trimming at V came to 5 bases and at J to 5 bases, leaving 12 bases not matched to a gene. The CDR3 is 15 amino acids. The sample originates from a study of T cell responses to AZD1222 COVID-19 vaccine. Study details: Timing groups of about 4 and about 12 weeks for second doses were pooled. The study's findings and limits: Along spike, vaccine-associated CD4 TCRs were found throughout, with dominance at 160-218 and 743-854. Sampling captured repertoires only after the peak T cell response.

Clones were sequenced by immunoSEQ multiplex PCR, and TCRdb holds only the in-frame ones, with some missing. This table has 120,000 to 150,000 clones, more than 85% appearing once. This specimen was peripheral blood, taken on day 0 of AZD1222 vaccination. V is TRBV7-8 and J is TRBJ2-7; the match to TRBD1 covers 7 bases. This TCR derives from an adult in good health. Here the CDR3 reads CASSTYRGSWDEQYF. As DNA, the CDR3 is TGTGCCAGCAGCACCTACAGGGGATCTTGGGACGAGCAGTACTTC.